Below, 30 T cell receptor beta chains from the same sample are listed, as sequenced in a study of cytomegalovirus exposure and HLA in healthy donors. Use of 60 Vbeta and 13 Jbeta primers characterized the PCR. Sequencing was performed with immunoSEQ multiplex PCR; in TCRdb, only in-frame clones are kept and a portion is missing. Here the sample spans some 150,000 clones, about two thirds being singletons. Sequenced: PBMCs. These receptors all stem from a middle-aged woman in good health and CMV-seronegative.

The V gene is TRBV5-1, the J gene TRBJ1-1, with TRBD1 as a possible D gene (6 bases). The CDR3 totals 15 residues. Germline V gene sequence: CDR1 SGHRS, CDR2 YFSETQ. Trimming shortened V by 0 bases and J by 5 bases, and 14 bases separated the two germline ends. For the CDR3, the DNA is TGCGCCAGCAGCTTGGGGTGGGGACAAGAGACTGAAGCTTTCTTT. Amino acids: CASSLGWGQETEAFF.

CDR3 protein: CASRGGAGAYTEAFF. In nucleotides, the CDR3 is TGTGCCAGTAGGGGGGGGGCGGGGGCGTACACTGAAGCTTTCTTT. J is TRBJ1-1 and V is TRBV19, with D possibly TRBD1 on 6 matching bases. Looked up from germline, CDR1 is LNHDA and CDR2 is SQIVND (reference sequence). The length of the CDR3 is 15 residues. V lost 6 bases and J 3 bases, leaving 17 bases between the germline ends.

This clone was picked up one time. The chain is built from TRBV2 and TRBJ2-7; D possibly corresponds to TRBD1 (6 bases). CDR1 is SNHLY and CDR2 is FYNNEI in the germline V gene. CDR3 length equals 16 residues. The germline V and J ends were trimmed by 6 bases and 3 bases, with 21 bases remaining between them. DNA of the CDR3: TGTGCCAGCAGCAGTTTGTTTGCCGGACAGAACTACGAGCAGTACTTC. It specifies CASSSLFAGQNYEQYF. The full variable domain, with the rest looked up from reference TRBV2 and TRBJ2-7, is EPEVTQTPSHQVTQMGQEVILRCVPISNHLYFYWYRQILGQKVEFLVSFYNNEISEKSEIFDDQFSVERPDGSNFTLKIRSTKLEDSAMYFCASSSLFAGQNYEQYFGPGTRLTVT.

The chain joins TRBV4-2 to TRBJ2-3, with TRBD2 matching over 11 bases. CDR1 is LGHNA and CDR2 is YNFKEQ in the germline V gene. The J segment lost 3 bases and the V segment lost 0 bases, leaving 8 bases of the junction unmatched. This CDR3 has 18 residues. DNA of the CDR3: TGTGCCAGCAGCCAAGAGATTAGCGGGGGGGCGGAGACAGATACGCAGTATTTT. Translating it yields CASSQEISGGAETDTQYF.

V usage is TRBV5-4 and J usage is TRBJ2-1; 8 nucleotides agree with TRBD1. The CDR3 contains 16 residues. The V gene end was trimmed by 1 base and the J gene end by 0 bases; junction bases not matched to a gene: 3. The germline V gene has CDR1 SGHNT and CDR2 YYREEE (reference sequence). The CDR3 bases are TGTGCCAGCAGCTTGTTGCAGGGGGCCTCCTACAATGAGCAGTTCTTC. It translates to CASSLLQGASYNEQFF.

The table lists this clone with a few counts. The chain employs TRBV5-4 and TRBJ2-5; 8 positions match TRBD2. J lost 5 bases, V lost 3 bases, and 9 bases had no gene match. This CDR3 is built from 15 residues. Germline CDR1 and CDR2: SGHNT and YYREEE (reference sequence). CDR3 sequence reads: CASSSSGGVIETQYF. CDR3 sequence (DNA): TGTGCCAGCAGCTCTTCCGGGGGGGTTATTGAGACCCAGTACTTC.

The J gene is TRBJ2-3, the V gene TRBV4-2, with unresolved D. The CDR3 is 15 residues long. The V gene's germline CDR1 is LGHNA and CDR2 YNFKEQ. Trimming cost V 3 bases and J 0 bases, with 10 bases left between them. The CDR3, as DNA: TGTGCCAGCAGCCAGTCCCTCTTTAGCACAGATACGCAGTATTTT. Its translation is CASSQSLFSTDTQYF.

This clone has more than one count but fewer than ten. The CDR3 DNA reads TGTGCCAGCAGCTTAGGGTCGGCAGGTGCCTACAATGAGCAGTTCTTC. Its protein is CASSLGSAGAYNEQFF. J is TRBJ2-1 and V is TRBV7-9; no clear D gene. Germline CDR1 SEHNR, CDR2 FQNEAQ (reference sequence). Trimming cost V 1 base and J 2 bases, with 12 bases left between them. The CDR3 contains 16 residues.

This chain joins TRBV7-2 and TRBJ2-1, with D perhaps matching TRBD2 (7 bases). CDR3 size: 16 residues. CDR1 and CDR2 from the germline V gene are SGHTA and FQGNSA. V was trimmed by 2 bases and J by 4 bases, leaving 15 bases between them. Written as DNA, the CDR3 is TGTGCCAGCAGCTTATATTCGGGGGGCAAATACAATGAGCAGTTCTTC. Amino acids: CASSLYSGGKYNEQFF.

J is TRBJ2-5 and V is TRBV5-1, with TRBD1 identical over 7 bases. V dropped 6 bases and J dropped 9; count of bases not matched to a gene: 17. Germline loops: CDR1 SGHRS, CDR2 YFSETQ. The CDR3 loop spans 15 amino acids. The CDR3 reads CASTSGLEGARAQYF. As DNA, the CDR3 is TGCGCCAGCACCTCGGGTTTAGAGGGGGCGAGGGCCCAGTACTTC.

The gene calls are TRBV5-1 and TRBJ1-1; the match to TRBD1 covers 9 bases. CDR1 is SGHRS, CDR2 YFSETQ, per germline. The trim removed 3 bases at V and 6 bases at J, leaving 6 bases unmatched. The CDR3 sequence is 14 residues long. The CDR3 loop reads CASSWGQGVAEAFF. The CDR3 nucleotides read TGCGCCAGCAGCTGGGGACAGGGAGTCGCTGAAGCTTTCTTT.

The gene calls are TRBV5-5 and TRBJ2-3; 8 nucleotides line up with TRBD2. Germline V gene lookup returns CDR1 SGHKS and CDR2 YYEKEE (reference sequence). The CDR3 has 15 amino acids. Unmatched junction bases numbered 5, after V lost 5 bases and J lost 0 bases. CDR3: CASSPGLASTDTQYF. The DNA of the CDR3 is TGTGCCAGCAGTCCCGGACTAGCTAGCACAGATACGCAGTATTTT.

The chain has TRBV7-9 and TRBJ1-5; 7 bases line up with TRBD1. This CDR3 has 16 residues. J gave up 2 bases and V 5 bases, and 9 bases lay outside the gene matches. CDR1 is SEHNR and CDR2 is FQNEAQ in the germline V gene (reference sequence). The CDR3, as DNA: TGTGCCAGCAGCCCAGGAACAGGGGCTGGCAATCAGCCCCAGCATTTT. Translation gives CASSPGTGAGNQPQHF.

The chain links TRBV20-1 to TRBJ2-1; tentative D call: TRBD1 (5 bases). Germline values: CDR1 DFQATT, CDR2 SNEGSKA (reference sequence). This CDR3 contains 11 residues. Trimming shortened V by 4 bases and J by 9 bases, and 10 bases separated the two germline ends. The CDR3 sequence: CSATRQTEQFF. CDR3 coding DNA: TGCAGTGCTACTAGACAGACTGAGCAGTTCTTC.

The chain links TRBV5-8 to TRBJ1-2; possibly TRBD1 for D (5 bases). The CDR3 runs to 12 residues. The V gene's germline CDR1 is SGHTS and CDR2 YDEGEE. With 4 bases removed from V and 7 bases from J, the gap between germline ends came to 11 bases. CDR3 sequence: CASSRGKTGYTF. CDR3 nucleotides: TGTGCCAGCAGCAGGGGCAAGACTGGCTACACCTTC.

This clone was observed a handful of times. The V and J genes are TRBV10-3 and TRBJ1-4; tentative D call: TRBD1 (6 bases). Between the trimmed V and J ends, which lost 8 bases and 8 bases, there was a span of 12 bases. The CDR3 runs to 12 residues. The germline V gene encodes CDR1 ENHRY and CDR2 SYGVKD. As DNA, the CDR3 is TGTGCCATCGGGAGGGGGGGCGAAAAACTGTTTTTT. It is translated as CAIGRGGEKLFF.

The genes are TRBV19 and TRBJ1-1; D not certain. The CDR3 is 14 amino acids. V lost 8 bases and J lost 1, with 14 bases in between. CDR1 is LNHDA and CDR2 is SQIVND in the germline V gene (reference sequence). This CDR3 reads CASEPGNRNTEAFF. The CDR3 DNA reads as TGTGCCAGTGAACCAGGAAATAGGAACACTGAAGCTTTCTTT.

A single count supports this clone. This chain uses TRBV19 with TRBJ2-2, with a tentative D call TRBD1 (6 bases). CDR1 and CDR2 from the germline V gene are LNHDA and SQIVND (reference sequence). This CDR3 spans 17 amino acids. Trimming cost V 7 bases and J 6 bases, with 24 bases left between them. DNA for the CDR3: TGTGCCAGTAACCCCAGACAGGTGCAGGGGTGGGCCGGGGAGCTGTTTTTT. It encodes CASNPRQVQGWAGELFF.

V is TRBV7-9 and J is TRBJ1-4, with D unresolved. Germline CDR1 SEHNR, CDR2 FQNEAQ (reference sequence). The CDR3 loop spans 15 amino acids. Trimming stripped 5 bases from V and 5 bases from J, with 15 bases between. The CDR3 DNA is TGTGCCAGCAGCCCTCCGGGAGGGTCAAATGAAAAACTGTTTTTT. Encoded protein: CASSPPGGSNEKLFF.

The V and J genes are TRBV4-3 and TRBJ1-1; D remains ambiguous. The CDR3 runs 16 residues. V was cut by 0 bases and J by 4 bases, with 15 bases left in between. Germline CDR1 reads LGHNA; CDR2 reads YSLEER. The CDR3, as DNA: TGCGCCAGCAGCCAAGATCCGCTCAGCGCCCTCACTGAAGCTTTCTTT. Translated, it gives CASSQDPLSALTEAFF.

The gene calls are TRBV29-1 and TRBJ2-2; possibly TRBD1 for D (5 bases). Germline V lookup: CDR1 SQVTM, CDR2 ANQGSEA. CDR3 size: 15 residues. The germline V and J ends were trimmed by 2 bases and 5 bases, with 15 bases remaining between them. CDR3 DNA: TGCAGCGTTGAACTTAGTCAGGGCGTAACCGGGGAGCTGTTTTTT. Translating it yields CSVELSQGVTGELFF.

The V and J genes are TRBV4-1 and TRBJ1-5; D is unresolved. The V gene's germline CDR1 is MGHRA and CDR2 YSYEKL. The CDR3 is 15 amino acids. V was cut by 1 base and J by 7 bases, with 14 bases left in between. The chain's CDR3 is CASSQASRSGQPQHF. Written as DNA, the CDR3 is TGCGCCAGCAGCCAAGCCTCCCGGTCCGGGCAGCCCCAGCATTTT.

J is TRBJ1-2 and V is TRBV7-8, with TRBD1 matching 9 bases. With 1 base clipped from V and 4 bases from J, the junction kept 7 bases outside the gene matches. Germline loops: CDR1 SGHVS, CDR2 FQNEAQ. The CDR3 runs to 16 residues. The CDR3 bases are TGTGCCAGCAGCTTAGAACCTGGGACAGGGACCTATGGCTACACCTTC. As protein: CASSLEPGTGTYGYTF.

This rearrangement joins TRBV4-1 to TRBJ1-5; D call uncertain. The CDR3 has 15 amino acids. The ends were cut back, 4 bases at V and 0 bases at J, with 10 bases in the middle. Germline CDR1 reads MGHRA; CDR2 reads YSYEKL. The CDR3 DNA reads as TGCGCCAGCAGCCTTTCCAGAAATAGCAATCAGCCCCAGCATTTT. It is translated as CASSLSRNSNQPQHF.

The sample holds a few counts of this clone. V gene TRBV19 combines with J gene TRBJ1-5, with D possibly TRBD1 on 5 matching bases. V was shortened by 3 bases and J by 6 bases, with 15 bases between the two germline ends. The CDR3 covers 15 residues. CDR1 LNHDA and CDR2 SQIVND come from the germline V gene (reference sequence). In DNA form, the CDR3 reads TGTGCCAGTAGTATCCAACCCAGGGCTGGTCAGCCCCAGCATTTT. Protein: CASSIQPRAGQPQHF. Looking up the rest from reference TRBV19 and TRBJ1-5 gives the full variable domain: DGGITQSPKYLFRKEGQNVTLSCEQNLNHDAMYWYRQDPGQGLRLIYYSQIVNDFQKGDIAEGYSVSREKKESFPLTVTSAQKNPTAFYLCASSIQPRAGQPQHFGDGTRLSIL.

The chain is built from TRBV5-4 and TRBJ1-1; a weak D match, TRBD1 (6 bases). This CDR3 has 13 residues. Trimming shortened V by 9 bases and J by 1 base, and 13 bases separated the two germline ends. The germline gives CDR1 SGHNT, CDR2 YYREEE (reference sequence). CDR3 protein: CAIQDRRNTEAFF. The CDR3 DNA reads as TGTGCCATTCAGGACAGACGGAACACTGAAGCTTTCTTT.

The chain carries TRBV4-1 and TRBJ2-1, with 7 bases identical to TRBD2. The germline gives CDR1 MGHRA, CDR2 YSYEKL. After removal of 2 bases from V and 5 bases from J, the junction contained 6 bases not matched to a gene. The CDR3 contains 15 residues. The CDR3 protein is CASSQQLAPDNEQFF. The CDR3 bases are TGCGCCAGCAGCCAACAACTAGCGCCCGACAATGAGCAGTTCTTC.

The chain uses TRBV4-3 and TRBJ1-6, with 11 bases that match TRBD1. In germline, CDR1 is LGHNA, CDR2 YSLEER. Germline trimming cut 0 bases from V and 9 bases from J; bases unmatched to any gene: 4. CDR3 length: 16 amino acids. The CDR3 spells CASSQDEGTGGSPLHF. The CDR3 nucleotides are TGCGCCAGCAGCCAAGATGAAGGGACAGGGGGTTCACCCCTCCACTTT.

This clone came up once. V is TRBV5-8 and J is TRBJ1-2; 7 bases are a match to TRBD1. The V and J ends lost 4 bases and 4 bases, in that order; junction bases with no gene match: 4. In germline, CDR1 is SGHTS, CDR2 YDEGEE. This CDR3 comprises 13 residues. The CDR3, as DNA: TGTGCCAGCAGCCCGCAGGGGGGCTATGGCTACACCTTC. Encoded protein: CASSPQGGYGYTF.

The V and J genes are TRBV29-1 and TRBJ2-1; the match to TRBD2 covers 8 bases. CDR1 SQVTM and CDR2 ANQGSEA come from the germline V gene. The CDR3 is made up of 10 amino acids. As DNA, the CDR3 is TGCACCGTCGGGGGGGATGAGCAGTTCTTC. Its protein is CTVGGDEQFF.